Listed below are T cell receptor beta chains from one sample, sequenced in a study of blood T cell repertoires in COVID-19. The repertoire was sequenced with immunoSEQ multiplex PCR; TCRdb's copy has only in-frame clones and lacks some. The sample shows thousands of clones, roughly nine tenths of them seen only once. The sample taken for sequencing was peripheral blood. These receptors were obtained from a man older than 75 with active COVID-19. Each CDR3 is given with its conserved first and last residue. Fields, in order: V gene, clone size, J gene, CDR3 length, D gene, CDR3 protein, CDR3 DNA. The D gene is left open where the match is weak. Clone size appears in some rows only: once, few, many, or a class for an expanded clone.

TRBV9	once	TRBJ2-7	16	TRBD2	CASSVEGLAGTYEQYF	TGTGCCAGCAGCGTAGAAGGGCTAGCGGGCACCTACGAGCAGTACTTC
TRBV5-6	NA	TRBJ1-3	15	NA	CASSLGQIAGNTIYF	TGTGCCAGCAGCTTGGGGCAGATCGCCGGAAACACCATATATTTT
TRBV5-1	few	TRBJ2-7	14	TRBD1	CASGTGGIAYEQYF	TGCGCCAGCGGGACAGGGGGCATCGCCTACGAGCAGTACTTC
TRBV5-1	NA	TRBJ2-5	15	TRBD2	CASSVSGRASETQYF	TGCGCCAGCAGCGTCAGCGGGAGGGCTTCAGAGACCCAGTACTTC
TRBV28	NA	TRBJ2-5	13	TRBD1	CASSEDRGETQYF	TGTGCCAGCAGTGAGGACAGGGGAGAGACCCAGTACTTC
TRBV27	NA	TRBJ1-1	14	TRBD1	CASSYDRVNTEAFF	TGTGCCAGCAGTTACGACAGGGTTAATACTGAAGCTTTCTTT
TRBV6-1	NA	TRBJ2-3	18	TRBD2	CASSEGTSGRGSTDTQYF	TGTGCCAGCAGTGAAGGGACTAGCGGGAGGGGTTCCACAGATACGCAGTATTTT
TRBV29-1	NA	TRBJ1-2	13	TRBD1	CSVGDRRNYGYTF	TGCAGCGTTGGGGACAGGAGAAACTATGGCTACACCTTC
TRBV5-6	NA	TRBJ1-6	16	TRBD1	CASSLLGQGGNSPLHF	TGTGCCAGCAGCTTGCTTGGACAGGGAGGGAATTCACCCCTCCACTTT
TRBV19	NA	TRBJ2-2	13	NA	CATQEGNTGELFF	TGTGCCACCCAGGAGGGTAACACCGGGGAGCTGTTTTTT
TRBV27	NA	TRBJ1-6	16	NA	CASSLAGYGSGSPLHF	TGTGCCAGCAGTTTAGCGGGGTATGGGAGTGGTTCACCCCTCCACTTT
TRBV19	NA	TRBJ2-3	13	NA	CASIRGPGDTQYF	TGTGCCAGTATCCGAGGGCCGGGAGATACGCAGTATTTT
TRBV6-4	NA	TRBJ1-3	17	NA	CASRALVDLITGNTIYF	TGTGCCAGCAGGGCCCTGGTTGACTTGATCACTGGAAACACCATATATTTT
TRBV7-9	NA	TRBJ2-1	15	TRBD2	CASSLLAGGGDEQFF	TGTGCCAGCAGCTTACTAGCGGGAGGGGGAGATGAGCAGTTCTTC
TRBV6-5	NA	TRBJ1-4	14	TRBD1	CASSMTGPGEKLFF	TGTGCCAGCAGTATGACAGGGCCTGGGGAAAAACTGTTTTTT
TRBV11-2	few	TRBJ2-4	15	NA	CASSLLREAKNIQYF	TGTGCCAGCAGCTTACTCAGGGAAGCCAAAAACATTCAGTACTTC
TRBV21-1	once	TRBJ1-4	21	NA	CASSKGRTPGQHQSTNEKLFF	TGTGCCAGCAGCAAAGGGCGGACCCCTGGACAGCATCAATCAACTAATGAAAAACTGTTTTTT
TRBV6-6	NA	TRBJ2-2	16	NA	CASRGPGQRDTGELFF	TGTGCCAGCAGGGGACCCGGACAGCGAGACACCGGGGAGCTGTTTTTT
TRBV7-2	NA	TRBJ1-1	14	TRBD1	CASSFTGVNTEAFF	TGTGCCAGCAGTTTTACAGGGGTGAACACTGAAGCTTTCTTT
TRBV30	NA	TRBJ2-6	16	TRBD1	CAWGRGGSSGANVLTF	TGTGCCTGGGGGCGAGGGGGCAGCTCTGGGGCCAACGTCCTGACTTTC
TRBV24-1	NA	TRBJ2-3	17	TRBD2	CATSEPGLAGAGDTQYF	TGTGCCACCAGTGAGCCGGGACTAGCGGGAGCGGGAGATACGCAGTATTTT
TRBV18	NA	TRBJ2-3	18	TRBD2	CASSRSGRSPRYTDTQYF	TGTGCCAGCTCACGTAGCGGGAGGTCACCCCGCTACACAGATACGCAGTATTTT
TRBV4-1	NA	TRBJ2-1	16	TRBD2	CASSQDLTSGSNEQFF	TGCGCCAGCAGCCAAGACCTGACTAGCGGGAGTAATGAGCAGTTCTTC
TRBV4-1	NA	TRBJ1-5	17	NA	CASSQDLTLRGNQPQHF	TGCGCCAGCAGCCAAGATCTGACCTTACGGGGCAATCAGCCCCAGCATTTT
TRBV5-4	once	TRBJ2-5	15	TRBD2	CASSSGLAGGGTQYF	TGTGCCAGCAGCTCGGGACTAGCGGGAGGAGGGACCCAGTACTTC
TRBV29-1	NA	TRBJ2-7	13	NA	CSVIQGLGYEQYF	TGCAGCGTCATCCAGGGTTTGGGGTACGAGCAGTACTTC
TRBV29-1	NA	TRBJ2-3	14	NA	CSAPRTGSTDTQYF	TGCAGCGCCCCTAGAACGGGATCCACAGATACGCAGTATTTT
TRBV2	NA	TRBJ1-4	12	NA	CASSEEWGGPFF	TGTGCCAGCAGTGAAGAGTGGGGGGGTCCGTTTTTT
TRBV28	NA	TRBJ2-3	15	NA	CASSPPGFQGDTQYF	TGTGCCAGCAGTCCCCCAGGGTTTCAGGGAGATACGCAGTATTTT
TRBV27	NA	TRBJ1-5	16	NA	CASSISLRGSNQPQHF	TGTGCCAGCAGCATATCATTAAGGGGTAGCAATCAGCCCCAGCATTTT
TRBV28	NA	TRBJ1-2	16	TRBD1	CASSFVRTGGHYGYTF	TGTGCCAGCAGCTTTGTTCGGACAGGGGGGCACTATGGCTACACCTTC
TRBV4-2	NA	TRBJ2-4	19	TRBD2	CASSQEASGRRLAKNIQYF	TGTGCCAGCAGCCAAGAGGCTAGCGGGAGGCGGTTAGCCAAAAACATTCAGTACTTC
TRBV9	NA	TRBJ2-5	15	TRBD2	CASSVASGRGETQYF	TGTGCCAGCAGCGTAGCTAGCGGGAGGGGAGAGACCCAGTACTTC
TRBV5-4	NA	TRBJ2-3	16	TRBD2	CASSQPLAGALTTQYF	TGTGCCAGCAGCCAGCCACTAGCGGGAGCCCTCACCACGCAGTATTTT
TRBV6-2/TRBV6-3	NA	TRBJ2-5	16	TRBD2	CASSEGLAGGQETQYF	TGTGCCAGCAGTGAGGGACTAGCGGGAGGTCAAGAGACCCAGTACTTC
TRBV6-5	few	TRBJ1-3	13	TRBD1	CASSYSKGAPIYF	TGTGCCAGCAGTTACTCGAAGGGGGCGCCCATATATTTT
TRBV7-2	once	TRBJ2-1	15	NA	CASSPTRVVINEQFF	TGTGCCAGCAGCCCTACTAGGGTTGTGATCAATGAGCAGTTCTTC
TRBV6-2/TRBV6-3	once	TRBJ2-6	17	TRBD1	CASSFGTGGSGANVLTF	TGTGCCAGCAGTTTCGGGACAGGGGGTTCCGGGGCCAACGTCCTGACTTTC
TRBV29-1	NA	TRBJ2-3	11	TRBD1	CSGNRGDTQYF	TGCAGCGGAAACAGGGGCGATACGCAGTATTTT
TRBV28	NA	TRBJ2-7	13	NA	CASSLEVPNEQYF	TGTGCCAGCAGTTTAGAAGTTCCTAACGAGCAGTACTTC
TRBV5-1	NA	TRBJ2-2	15	NA	CASSPTGGNTGELFF	TGCGCCAGCAGCCCCACCGGCGGGAACACCGGGGAGCTGTTTTTT
TRBV4-2	NA	TRBJ2-1	17	TRBD2	CASSPPYSGSSYNEQFF	TGTGCCAGCAGCCCCCCGTATAGCGGGAGCTCCTACAATGAGCAGTTCTTC
TRBV18	NA	TRBJ1-4	19	TRBD1	CASSPRQGALSATNEKLFF	TGTGCCAGCTCACCAAGACAGGGGGCTCTCTCCGCAACTAATGAAAAACTGTTTTTT
TRBV6-6	NA	TRBJ2-7	16	TRBD2	CASSYAVGLAGYEQYF	TGTGCCAGCAGTTACGCGGTCGGCCTAGCGGGCTACGAGCAGTACTTC
TRBV15	NA	TRBJ2-1	14	TRBD2	CATSRGGVGLEQFF	TGTGCCACCAGCAGGGGGGGGGTTGGCCTCGAGCAGTTCTTC
TRBV4-1	NA	TRBJ2-7	18	TRBD2	CASSQDFGLAGTSYEQYF	TGCGCCAGCAGCCAAGATTTTGGACTAGCGGGGACTTCCTACGAGCAGTACTTC
TRBV28	NA	TRBJ1-5	14	NA	CASSLSGFVGPQHF	TGTGCCAGCAGTTTATCAGGGTTTGTGGGGCCCCAGCATTTT
TRBV3-1/TRBV3-2	NA	TRBJ2-5	13	TRBD2	CASSPTSDETQYF	TGTGCCAGCAGCCCCACTAGCGATGAGACCCAGTACTTC
TRBV29-1	NA	TRBJ2-7	15	TRBD1	CSVEGRTGISYEQYF	TGCAGCGTTGAGGGGCGGACAGGGATCTCCTACGAGCAGTACTTC
TRBV30	NA	TRBJ2-4	15	TRBD1	CAWSVPGGTKNIQYF	TGTGCCTGGAGTGTCCCAGGGGGCACCAAAAACATTCAGTACTTC